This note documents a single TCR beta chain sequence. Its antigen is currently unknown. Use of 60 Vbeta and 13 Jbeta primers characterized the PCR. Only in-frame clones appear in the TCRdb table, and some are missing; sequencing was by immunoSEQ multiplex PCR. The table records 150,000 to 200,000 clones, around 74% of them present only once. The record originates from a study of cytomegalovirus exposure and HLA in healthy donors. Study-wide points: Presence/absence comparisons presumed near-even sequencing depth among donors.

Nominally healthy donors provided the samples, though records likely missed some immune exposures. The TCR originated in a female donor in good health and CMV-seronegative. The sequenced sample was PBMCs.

The CDR3 coding sequence is TGTGCCAGCAGCGCCTCTAACCGACCCTCTCAGGGGCCCGAAGATACGCAGTATTTT. Translating it yields CASSASNRPSQGPEDTQYF. The rearrangement links TRBV21-1 to TRBJ2-3; the table's D call, TRBD1, was not checked against the DNA. TRBV21-1 is a documented pseudogene. The CDR3 spans 19 residues.